This TCR beta chain was captured by sequencing in a study of shared clonotypes between healthy human individuals. Positively selected for CCR7, the CD45RO-negative cells used as naive CD8 cells excluded terminally differentiated effector memory CD45RA+ cells. The CDR3 has 18 amino acids. The junction had 8 bases not matched to a gene; V was cut back by 1 base and J by 2 bases. Germline V CDR1 and CDR2: MNHNS, SASEGT. Assay: immunoSEQ multiplex PCR; the TCRdb copy retains only in-frame clones and omits some. The sample lists roughly 2 million clones, about 95% occurring once. The receptor comes from a man between 18 and 29 years old in good health. The sample was naive CD8+ T cells sorted from blood. The chain employs TRBV6-1 and TRBJ2-5; 12 nucleotides agree with TRBD2. The CDR3 spells CASSEGASGGAGQETQYF. The CDR3 DNA is TGTGCCAGCAGTGAAGGGGCTAGCGGGGGGGCCGGGCAAGAGACCCAGTACTTC.